This T cell receptor beta chain was profiled in a study of shared clonotypes between healthy human individuals. Here immunoSEQ multiplex PCR was the method, and the copy in TCRdb shows in-frame clones only, minus some. Of about 1 million clones listed, about 76% are singletons. V shed 7 bases and J shed 4 bases, with 15 bases lying between them. Per germline, CDR1 SNHLY and CDR2 FYNNEI. The CDR3 is made up of 14 amino acids. This rearrangement joins TRBV2 to TRBJ2-3, with D uncertain. The receptor was isolated from a young man in good health. Sequenced material: memory CD4+ T cells sorted from blood. Subset: CD45RA-negative fraction. The DNA for the CDR3 is TGTGCCAGCAAGATCGCCGGGTCCGCAGATACGCAGTATTTT. Its protein product is CASKIAGSADTQYF.